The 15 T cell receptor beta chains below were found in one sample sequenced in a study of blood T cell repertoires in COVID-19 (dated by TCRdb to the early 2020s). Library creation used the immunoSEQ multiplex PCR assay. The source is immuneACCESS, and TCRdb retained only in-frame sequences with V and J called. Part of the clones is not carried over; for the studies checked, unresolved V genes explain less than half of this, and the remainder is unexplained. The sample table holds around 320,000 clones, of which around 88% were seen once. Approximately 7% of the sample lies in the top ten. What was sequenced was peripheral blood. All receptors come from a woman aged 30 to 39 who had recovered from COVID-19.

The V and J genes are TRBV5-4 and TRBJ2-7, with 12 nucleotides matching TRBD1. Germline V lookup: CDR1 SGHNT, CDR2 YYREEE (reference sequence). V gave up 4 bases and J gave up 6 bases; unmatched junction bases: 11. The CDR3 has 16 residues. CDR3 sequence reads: CASSLTYSGQGAEQYF. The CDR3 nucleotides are TGTGCCAGCAGCCTAACTTATTCGGGACAGGGGGCCGAGCAGTACTTC.

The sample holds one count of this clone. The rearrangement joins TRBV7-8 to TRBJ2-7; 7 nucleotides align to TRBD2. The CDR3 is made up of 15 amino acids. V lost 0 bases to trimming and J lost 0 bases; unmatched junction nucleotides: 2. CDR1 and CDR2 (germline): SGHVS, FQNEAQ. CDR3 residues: CASSLAGGSSYEQYF. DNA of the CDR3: TGTGCCAGCAGCTTAGCCGGGGGGAGCTCCTACGAGCAGTACTTC.

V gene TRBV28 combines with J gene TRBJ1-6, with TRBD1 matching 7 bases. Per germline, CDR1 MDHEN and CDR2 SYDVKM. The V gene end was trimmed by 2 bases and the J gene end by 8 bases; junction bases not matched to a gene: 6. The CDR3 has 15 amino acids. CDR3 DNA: TGTGCCAGCAGTTTAGGGGGACAGACTCATTCACCCCTCCACTTT. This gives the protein CASSLGGQTHSPLHF.

The CDR3 spells CASSPFSGANVLTF. The DNA for the CDR3 is TGTGCCAGTAGTCCCTTCTCTGGGGCCAACGTCCTGACTTTC. The V and J genes are TRBV19 and TRBJ2-6; D call uncertain. CDR3 length equals 14 residues. Germline V lookup: CDR1 LNHDA, CDR2 SQIVND (reference sequence). Trimming cost V 5 bases and J 0 bases, with 5 bases left between them.

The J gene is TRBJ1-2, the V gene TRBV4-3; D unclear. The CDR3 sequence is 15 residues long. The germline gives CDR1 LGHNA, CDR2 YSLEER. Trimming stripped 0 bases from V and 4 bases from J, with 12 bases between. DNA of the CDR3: TGCGCCAGCAGCCAAGATCGCCAGCCAGGCTATGGCTACACCTTC. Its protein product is CASSQDRQPGYGYTF.

CDR3 sequence reads: CATGTGWGGEQYF. CDR3 nucleotides: TGTGCCACAGGCACGGGCTGGGGGGGCGAGCAGTACTTC. The chain combines TRBV15 with TRBJ2-7; 7 nucleotides match TRBD2. Unmatched junction bases numbered 11, after V lost 9 bases and J lost 6 bases. The V gene's germline CDR1 is LNHNV and CDR2 YYDKDF (reference sequence). The CDR3 contains 13 residues.

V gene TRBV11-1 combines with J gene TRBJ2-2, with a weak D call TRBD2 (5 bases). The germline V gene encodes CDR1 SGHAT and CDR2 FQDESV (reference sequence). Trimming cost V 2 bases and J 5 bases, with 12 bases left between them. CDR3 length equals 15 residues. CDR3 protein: CASSLSLAGTGELFF. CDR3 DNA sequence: TGTGCCAGCAGCTTAAGTCTCGCGGGTACCGGGGAGCTGTTTTTT.

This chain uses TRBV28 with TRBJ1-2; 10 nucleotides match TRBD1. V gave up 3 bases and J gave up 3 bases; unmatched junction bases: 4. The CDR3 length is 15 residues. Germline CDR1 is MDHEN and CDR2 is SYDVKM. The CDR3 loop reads CASSFTTGGDYGYTF. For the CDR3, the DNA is TGTGCCAGCAGTTTCACGACAGGGGGCGACTATGGCTACACCTTC.

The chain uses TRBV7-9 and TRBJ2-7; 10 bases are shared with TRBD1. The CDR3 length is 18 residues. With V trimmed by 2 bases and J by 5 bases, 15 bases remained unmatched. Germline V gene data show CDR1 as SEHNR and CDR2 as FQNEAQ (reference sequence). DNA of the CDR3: TGTGCCAGCAGCTTAACCCCCTCCGCCGGGACAGGGGTCCACGAGCAGTACTTC. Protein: CASSLTPSAGTGVHEQYF.

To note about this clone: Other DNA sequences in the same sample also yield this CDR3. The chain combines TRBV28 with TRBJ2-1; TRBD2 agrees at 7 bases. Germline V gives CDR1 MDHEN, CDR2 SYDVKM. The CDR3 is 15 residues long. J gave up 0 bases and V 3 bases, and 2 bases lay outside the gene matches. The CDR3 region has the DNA TGTGCCAGCAGTTTGGGGGGGAGCTCCTACAATGAGCAGTTCTTC. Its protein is CASSLGGSSYNEQFF.

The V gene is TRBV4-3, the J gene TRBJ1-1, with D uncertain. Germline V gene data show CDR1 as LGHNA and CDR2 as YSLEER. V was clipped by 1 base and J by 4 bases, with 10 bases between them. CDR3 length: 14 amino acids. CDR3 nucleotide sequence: TGCGCCAGCAGCCAAGGTATGCCGGGCACTGAAGCTTTCTTT. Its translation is CASSQGMPGTEAFF.

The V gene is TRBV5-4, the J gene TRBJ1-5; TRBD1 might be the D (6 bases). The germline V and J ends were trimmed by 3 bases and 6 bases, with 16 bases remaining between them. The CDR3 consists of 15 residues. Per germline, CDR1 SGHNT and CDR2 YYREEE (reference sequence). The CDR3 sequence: CASSSAGGEGQPQHF. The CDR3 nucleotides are TGTGCCAGCAGCTCGGCGGGGGGCGAAGGTCAGCCCCAGCATTTT.

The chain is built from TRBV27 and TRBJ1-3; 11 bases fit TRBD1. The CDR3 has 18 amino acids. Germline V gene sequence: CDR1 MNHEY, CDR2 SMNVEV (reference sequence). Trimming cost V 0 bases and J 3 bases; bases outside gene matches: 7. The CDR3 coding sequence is TGTGCCAGCAGTTTATCCCGGACAGGGGGCGTTTATGGAAACACCATATATTTT. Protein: CASSLSRTGGVYGNTIYF.

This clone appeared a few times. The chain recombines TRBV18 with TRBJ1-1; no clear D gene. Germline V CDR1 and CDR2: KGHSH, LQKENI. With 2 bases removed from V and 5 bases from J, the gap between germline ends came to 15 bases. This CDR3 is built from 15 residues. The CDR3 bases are TGTGCCAGCTCACCAACGGCGGGCTCGCAAACTGAAGCTTTCTTT. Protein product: CASSPTAGSQTEAFF. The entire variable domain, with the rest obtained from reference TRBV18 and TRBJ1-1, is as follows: NAGVMQNPRHLVRRRGQEARLRCSPMKGHSHVYWYRQLPEEGLKFMVYLQKENIIDESGMPKERFSAEFPKEGPSILRIQQVVRGDSAAYFCASSPTAGSQTEAFFGQGTRLTVV.

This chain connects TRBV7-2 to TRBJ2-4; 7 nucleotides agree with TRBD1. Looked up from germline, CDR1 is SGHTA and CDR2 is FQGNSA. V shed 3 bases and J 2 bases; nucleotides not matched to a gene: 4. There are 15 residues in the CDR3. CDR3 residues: CASSFSTGSKNIQYF. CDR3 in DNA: TGTGCCAGCAGCTTCTCGACAGGGTCCAAAAACATTCAGTACTTC.